The rows below give T cell receptor beta chains drawn from one sample of a study of T cells in Graves' hyperthyroidism and ophthalmopathy. From the multiplex PCR reads, TCRdb called clonotypes with MiXCR, one entry per CDR3 protein. The top ten hold about a third of the sample, which has about 330,000 distinct CDR3 sequences, approximately 13% seen once. Sequenced: blood. These receptor sequences come from a woman in her forties with Graves' ophthalmopathy. CDR3s include the opening cysteine and the closing phenylalanine or tryptophan. A D gene is named only where the DNA matches it firmly. Where a row states a size, it is once, few, many or the class of an expanded clone; other rows omit it.

D	J	size	V	DNA	CDR3
.	TRBJ2-5	few	TRBV14	TGTGCCAGCAGCCATCTCAGGCCAAGGGGGGAGACCCAGTACTTC	CASSHLRPRGETQYF
TRBD2	TRBJ2-7	many	TRBV29-1	TGCAGCGTTGAATGGCGGGGGAGCTCCTACGAGCAGTACTTC	CSVEWRGSSYEQYF
.	TRBJ2-7	few	TRBV18	TGTGCCAGCTCACCACTTCCCGCGAAAACAGCCTACGAGCAGTACTTC	CASSPLPAKTAYEQYF
TRBD2	TRBJ2-2	few	TRBV5-1	TGCGCCAGCAGTCGGACTAGCGGGAACACCGGGGAGCTGTTTTTT	CASSRTSGNTGELFF
.	TRBJ2-3	few	TRBV2	TGTGCCAGCAGACGTCTAGGACGGGGAAGCACAGATGCGCAGTATTTT	CASRRLGRGSTDAQYF
TRBD1	TRBJ1-2	many	TRBV10-3	TGTGCCATCAGTGAGCCGGGACAGATCTATGGCTACACCTTC	CAISEPGQIYGYTF
TRBD1	TRBJ2-2	many	TRBV2	TGTGCCAGCAGCGAAGACAGGGGAATTAACACCGGGGAGCTGTTTTTT	CASSEDRGINTGELFF
.	TRBJ2-5	.	TRBV20-1	TGCAGTGCTAGCTACAACACTGAGACCCAGCACTTC	CSASYNTETQHF
.	TRBJ1-3	few	TRBV12-3/TRBV12-4	TGTGCCAGCAGTTTTGGGGGGTCGGGAGGAAACACCATATATTTT	CASSFGGSGGNTIYF
.	TRBJ1-6	many	TRBV20-1	TGCAGTGCTAGGACCCAGGGCTATAATTCACCCCTCCACTTT	CSARTQGYNSPLHF
.	TRBJ2-1	many	TRBV15	TGTGCCACCAGCAGAGTTCCCGGGGGCCCGAGCTCCTACAATGAGCAGTTCTTC	CATSRVPGGPSSYNEQFF
.	TRBJ2-7	once	TRBV7-9	TGTGCCAGCAGCTTAGGACAGGATGACGAGCAGTACTTC	CASSLGQDDEQYF
.	TRBJ1-1	many	TRBV28	TGTGCCAGCAGTTTACAGGGTTTAATCACTGAAGCTTTCTTT	CASSLQGLITEAFF
.	TRBJ1-6	few	TRBV18	TGTGCCAGCTCACCCAGACAGGCCGCGGCCGGAGAACCCCTCCACTTT	CASSPRQAAAGEPLHF
.	TRBJ2-2	many	TRBV19	TGTGCCAGTAGTATTCAGGGGCGTACCGGGGAGCTGTTTTTT	CASSIQGRTGELFF
TRBD1	TRBJ2-1	many	TRBV2	TGTGCCAGCAGTGAATATTCAGGGGGAATAGGCAATGAGCAGTTCTTC	CASSEYSGGIGNEQFF
.	TRBJ2-3	few	TRBV6-1	TGTGCCAGCGGACGAAGATGCCGGGGGGCCCCAGATACGCAGTATTTT	CASGRRCRGAPDTQYF
.	TRBJ2-6	few	TRBV5-1	TGCGCCAGCAGCTTGGTTCGCTCTGGGGCCAACGTCCTGACTTTC	CASSLVRSGANVLTF
.	TRBJ2-7	.	TRBV6-4	TGTCCAAACCAAGTGAGACAGGAGTGGTGCGGTGACTACGAGCAGTACTTC	CPNQVRQEWCGDYEQYF
.	TRBJ1-1	.	TRBV20-1	TGCAGTGCTAGAGATCTCGAGAGGACCGAAGCTTTCTTT	CSARDLERTEAFF
TRBD1	TRBJ1-1	many	TRBV27	TGTGCCAGCCGAAAGAAACGGGACAGGGGGGGGATCGCTGAAGCTTTCTTT	CASRKKRDRGGIAEAFF
.	TRBJ2-3	many	TRBV20-1	TGCAGTGCTCCCCCCATGGCGGGGCCCACAGATACGCAGTATTTT	CSAPPMAGPTDTQYF
.	TRBJ2-1	.	TRBV5-6	TGTGCCAGCAGCCCCCCCGACTGGAGCTCCTACAATGAGCAGTTCTTC	CASSPPDWSSYNEQFF
TRBD2	TRBJ2-5	.	TRBV9	TGTGCCAGCAGCACGGGCGGGAGAGAGACCCAGTACTTC	CASSTGGRETQYF
.	TRBJ1-1	many	TRBV10-3	TGTGCCATACTCGTGCGCGAGAACACTGAAGCTTTCTTT	CAILVRENTEAFF